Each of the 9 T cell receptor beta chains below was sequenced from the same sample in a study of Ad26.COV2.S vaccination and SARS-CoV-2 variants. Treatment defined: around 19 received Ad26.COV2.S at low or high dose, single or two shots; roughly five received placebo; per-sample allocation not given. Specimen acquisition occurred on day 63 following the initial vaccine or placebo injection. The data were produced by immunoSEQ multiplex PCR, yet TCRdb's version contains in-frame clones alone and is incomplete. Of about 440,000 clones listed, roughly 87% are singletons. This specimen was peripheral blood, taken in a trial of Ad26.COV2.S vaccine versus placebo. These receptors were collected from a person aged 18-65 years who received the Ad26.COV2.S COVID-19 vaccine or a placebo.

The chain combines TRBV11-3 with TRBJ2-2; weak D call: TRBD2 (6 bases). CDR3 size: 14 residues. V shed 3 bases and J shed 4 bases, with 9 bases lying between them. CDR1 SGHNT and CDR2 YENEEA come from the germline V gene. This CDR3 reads CASSFTSSTGELFF. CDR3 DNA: TGTGCCAGCAGCTTCACTAGCAGCACCGGGGAGCTGTTTTTT.

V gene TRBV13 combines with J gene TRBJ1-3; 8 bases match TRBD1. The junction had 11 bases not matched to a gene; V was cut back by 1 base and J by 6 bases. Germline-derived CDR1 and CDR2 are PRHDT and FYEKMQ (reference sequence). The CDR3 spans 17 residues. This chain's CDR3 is CASSLDRGDRRENTIYF. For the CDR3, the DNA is TGTGCCAGCAGCTTAGACCGAGGGGACAGGAGGGAAAACACCATATATTTT.

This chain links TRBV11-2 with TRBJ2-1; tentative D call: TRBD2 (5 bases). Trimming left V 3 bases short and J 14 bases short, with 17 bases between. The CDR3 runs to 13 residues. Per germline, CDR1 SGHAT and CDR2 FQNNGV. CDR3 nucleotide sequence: TGTGCCAGCAGCTTTGTGGGAGTCCAAGAGGAGTTCTTC. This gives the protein CASSFVGVQEEFF.

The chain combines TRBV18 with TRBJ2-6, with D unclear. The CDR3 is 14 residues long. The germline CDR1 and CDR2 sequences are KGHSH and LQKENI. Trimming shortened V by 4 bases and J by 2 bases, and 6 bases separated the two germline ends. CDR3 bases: TGTGCCAGCTCACTATCAACTGGGGCCAACGTCCTGACTTTC. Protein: CASSLSTGANVLTF.

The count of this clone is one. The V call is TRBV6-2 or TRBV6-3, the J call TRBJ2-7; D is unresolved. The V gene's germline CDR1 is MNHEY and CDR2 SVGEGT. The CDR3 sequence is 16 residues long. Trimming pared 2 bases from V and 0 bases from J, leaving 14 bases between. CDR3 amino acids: CASSYARRIHSYEQYF. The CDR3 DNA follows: TGTGCCAGCAGTTACGCCCGTAGGATACACTCCTACGAGCAGTACTTC.

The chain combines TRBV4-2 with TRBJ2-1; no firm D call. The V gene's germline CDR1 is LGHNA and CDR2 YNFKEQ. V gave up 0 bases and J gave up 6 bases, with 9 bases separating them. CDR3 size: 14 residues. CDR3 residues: CASSQDTSRNEQFF. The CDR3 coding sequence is TGTGCCAGCAGCCAAGATACCAGCCGCAATGAGCAGTTCTTC.

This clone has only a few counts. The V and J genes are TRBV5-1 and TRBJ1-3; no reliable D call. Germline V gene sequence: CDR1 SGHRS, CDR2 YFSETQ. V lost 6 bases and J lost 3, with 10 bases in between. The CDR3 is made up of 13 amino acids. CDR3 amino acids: CASTEGGGNTIYF. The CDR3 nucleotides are TGCGCCAGCACCGAGGGTGGTGGAAACACCATATATTTT.

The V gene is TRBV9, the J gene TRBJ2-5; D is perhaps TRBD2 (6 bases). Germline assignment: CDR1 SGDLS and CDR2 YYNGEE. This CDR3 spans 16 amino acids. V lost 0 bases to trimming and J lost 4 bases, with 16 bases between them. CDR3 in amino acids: CASSVGGVVARETQYF. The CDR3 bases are TGTGCCAGCAGCGTAGGGGGGGTTGTGGCAAGAGAGACCCAGTACTTC.

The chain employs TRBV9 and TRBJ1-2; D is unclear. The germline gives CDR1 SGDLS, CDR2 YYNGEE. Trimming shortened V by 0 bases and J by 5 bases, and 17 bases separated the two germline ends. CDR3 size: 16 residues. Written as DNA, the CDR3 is TGTGCCAGCAGCGTAGCCGTTTCGGGGTCGTCGTATGGCTACACCTTC. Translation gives CASSVAVSGSSYGYTF.